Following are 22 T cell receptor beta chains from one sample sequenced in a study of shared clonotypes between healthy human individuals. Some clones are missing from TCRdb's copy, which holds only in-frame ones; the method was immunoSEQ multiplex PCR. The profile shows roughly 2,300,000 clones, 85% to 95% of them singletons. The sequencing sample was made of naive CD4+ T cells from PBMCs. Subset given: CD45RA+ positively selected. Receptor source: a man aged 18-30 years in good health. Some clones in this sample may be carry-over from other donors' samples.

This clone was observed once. The CDR3 DNA reads as TGTGCCAGCAGTGAACAGGGGGCTAGCACAGATACGCAGTATTTT. It is translated as CASSEQGASTDTQYF. This chain links TRBV6-1 with TRBJ2-3, with TRBD1 matching 8 bases. The CDR3 is 15 residues long. Germline CDR1 and CDR2: MNHNS and SASEGT. V lost 2 bases, J lost 0 bases, and 1 base stayed unmatched.

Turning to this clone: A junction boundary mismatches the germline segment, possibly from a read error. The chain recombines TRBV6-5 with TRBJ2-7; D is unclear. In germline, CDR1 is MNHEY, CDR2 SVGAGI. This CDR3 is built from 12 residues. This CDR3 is CASSFDSGEALF. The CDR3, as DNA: TGTGCCAGCAGTTTCGATTCAGGAGAAGCCCTCTTC.

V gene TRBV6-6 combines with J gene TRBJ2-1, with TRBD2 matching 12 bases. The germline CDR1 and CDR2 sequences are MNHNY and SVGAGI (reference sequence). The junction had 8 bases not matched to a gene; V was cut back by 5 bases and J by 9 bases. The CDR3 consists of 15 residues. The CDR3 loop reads CASSHRTSGNTEQFF. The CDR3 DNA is TGTGCCAGCAGTCACAGGACTAGCGGGAATACTGAGCAGTTCTTC.

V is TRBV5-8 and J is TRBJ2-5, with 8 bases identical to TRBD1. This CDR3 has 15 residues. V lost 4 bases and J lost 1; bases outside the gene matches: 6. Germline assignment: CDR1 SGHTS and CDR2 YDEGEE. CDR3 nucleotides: TGTGCCAGCAGCGATTACCAGGGGGCCCAAGAGACCCAGTACTTC. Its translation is CASSDYQGAQETQYF.

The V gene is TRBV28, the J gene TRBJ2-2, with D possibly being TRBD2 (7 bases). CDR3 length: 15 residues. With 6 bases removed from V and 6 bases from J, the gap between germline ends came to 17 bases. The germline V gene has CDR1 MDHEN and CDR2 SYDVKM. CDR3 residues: CASSPALGGAGELFF. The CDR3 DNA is TGTGCCAGCAGCCCCGCCCTAGGGGGGGCCGGGGAGCTGTTTTTT.

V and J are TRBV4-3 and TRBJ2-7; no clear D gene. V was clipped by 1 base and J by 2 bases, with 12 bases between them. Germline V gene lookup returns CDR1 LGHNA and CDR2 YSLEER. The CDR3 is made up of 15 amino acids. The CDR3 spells CASSQVLVNPYEQYF. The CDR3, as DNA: TGCGCCAGCAGCCAAGTCTTGGTGAACCCCTACGAGCAGTACTTC.

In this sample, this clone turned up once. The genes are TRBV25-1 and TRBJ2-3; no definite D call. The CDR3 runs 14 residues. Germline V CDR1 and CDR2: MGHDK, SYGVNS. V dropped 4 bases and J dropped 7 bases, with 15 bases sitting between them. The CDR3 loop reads CASSAGSGTNTQYF. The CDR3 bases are TGTGCCAGCAGTGCCGGGTCTGGAACCAATACGCAGTATTTT.

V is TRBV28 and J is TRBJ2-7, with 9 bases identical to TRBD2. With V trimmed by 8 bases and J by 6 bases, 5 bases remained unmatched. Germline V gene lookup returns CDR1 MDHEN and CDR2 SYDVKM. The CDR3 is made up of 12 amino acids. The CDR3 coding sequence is TGTGCCAGCCGAGCGGGGGGTACCGAGCAGTACTTC. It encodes CASRAGGTEQYF.

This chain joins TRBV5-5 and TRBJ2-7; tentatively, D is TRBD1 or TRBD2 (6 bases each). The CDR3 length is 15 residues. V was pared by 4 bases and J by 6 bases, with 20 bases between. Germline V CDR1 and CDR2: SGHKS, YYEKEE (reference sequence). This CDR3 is CASSVGGASLGEQYF. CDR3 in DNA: TGTGCCAGCAGCGTGGGGGGCGCCTCTCTGGGCGAGCAGTACTTC.

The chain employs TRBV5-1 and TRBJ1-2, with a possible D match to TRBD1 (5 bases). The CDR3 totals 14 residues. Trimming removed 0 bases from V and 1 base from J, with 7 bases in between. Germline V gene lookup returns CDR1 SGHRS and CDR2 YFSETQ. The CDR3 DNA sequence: TGCGCCAGCAGCTTGGTAGGGGTTAACTATGGCTACACCTTC. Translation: CASSLVGVNYGYTF. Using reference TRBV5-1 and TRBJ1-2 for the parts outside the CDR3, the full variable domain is KAGVTQTPRYLIKTRGQQVTLSCSPISGHRSVSWYQQTPGQGLQFLFEYFSETQRNKGNFPGRFSGRQFSNSRSEMNVSTLELGDSALYLCASSLVGVNYGYTFGSGTRLTVV.

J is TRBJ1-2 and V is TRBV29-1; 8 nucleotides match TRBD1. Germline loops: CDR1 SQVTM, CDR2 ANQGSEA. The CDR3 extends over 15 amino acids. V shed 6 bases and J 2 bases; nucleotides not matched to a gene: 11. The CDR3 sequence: CSVLTPGQENYGYTF. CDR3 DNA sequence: TGCAGCGTCCTCACACCGGGACAGGAGAACTATGGCTACACCTTC.

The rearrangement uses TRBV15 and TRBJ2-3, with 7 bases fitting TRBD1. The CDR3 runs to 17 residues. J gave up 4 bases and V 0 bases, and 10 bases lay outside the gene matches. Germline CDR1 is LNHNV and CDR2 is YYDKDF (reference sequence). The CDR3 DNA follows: TGTGCCACCAGCAGAGAACCAGGGGGAGCCGGGTCAGATACGCAGTATTTT. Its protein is CATSREPGGAGSDTQYF.

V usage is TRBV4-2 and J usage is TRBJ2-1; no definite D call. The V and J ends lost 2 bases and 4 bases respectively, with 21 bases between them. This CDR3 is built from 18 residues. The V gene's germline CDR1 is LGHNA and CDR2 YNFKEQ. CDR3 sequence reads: CASSQTAPRANIYNEQFF. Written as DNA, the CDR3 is TGTGCCAGCAGCCAAACTGCGCCCCGAGCGAATATTTACAATGAGCAGTTCTTC.

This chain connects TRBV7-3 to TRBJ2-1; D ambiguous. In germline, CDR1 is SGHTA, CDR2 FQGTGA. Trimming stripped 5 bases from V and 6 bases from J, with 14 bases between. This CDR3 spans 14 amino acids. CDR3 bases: TGTGCCAGCAGCCTACAATCACTCTCCAATGAGCAGTTCTTC. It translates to CASSLQSLSNEQFF.

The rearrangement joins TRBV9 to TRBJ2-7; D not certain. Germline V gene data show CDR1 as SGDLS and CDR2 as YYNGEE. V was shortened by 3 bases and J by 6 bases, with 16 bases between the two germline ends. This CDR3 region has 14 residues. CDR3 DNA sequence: TGTGCCAGCAGCGCCTTCTCCCACAGTACCGAGCAGTACTTC. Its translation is CASSAFSHSTEQYF.

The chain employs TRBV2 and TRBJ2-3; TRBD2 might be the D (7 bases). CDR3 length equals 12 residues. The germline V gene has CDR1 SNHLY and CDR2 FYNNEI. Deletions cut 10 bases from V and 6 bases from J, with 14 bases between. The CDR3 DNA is TGTGCCAACAGGGTCGGGGGGGATACGCAGTATTTT. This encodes CANRVGGDTQYF. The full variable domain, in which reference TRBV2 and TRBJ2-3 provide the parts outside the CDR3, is EPEVTQTPSHQVTQMGQEVILRCVPISNHLYFYWYRQILGQKVEFLVSFYNNEISEKSEIFDDQFSVERPDGSNFTLKIRSTKLEDSAMYFCANRVGGDTQYFGPGTRLTVL.

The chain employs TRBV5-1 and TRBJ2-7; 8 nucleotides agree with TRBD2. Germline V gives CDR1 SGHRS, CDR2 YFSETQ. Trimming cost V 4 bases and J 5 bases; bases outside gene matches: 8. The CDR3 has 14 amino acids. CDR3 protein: CASSGWGLDNEQYF. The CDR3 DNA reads TGCGCCAGCAGCGGCTGGGGACTAGACAACGAGCAGTACTTC.

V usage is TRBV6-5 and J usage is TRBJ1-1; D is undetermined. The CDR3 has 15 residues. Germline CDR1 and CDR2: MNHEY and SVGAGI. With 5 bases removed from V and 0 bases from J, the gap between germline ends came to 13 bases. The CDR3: CASSPHPAMNTEAFF. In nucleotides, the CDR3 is TGTGCCAGCAGTCCTCACCCAGCAATGAACACTGAAGCTTTCTTT.

The CDR3 DNA reads as TGTGCAACCCCCGGGGCGGACGCCGGGGCCAACGTCCTGACTTTC. As protein: CATPGADAGANVLTF. This chain connects TRBV7-9 to TRBJ2-6, with D perhaps assigned TRBD1 or TRBD2 (5 bases each). Germline values: CDR1 SEHNR, CDR2 FQNEAQ (reference sequence). The CDR3 covers 15 residues.

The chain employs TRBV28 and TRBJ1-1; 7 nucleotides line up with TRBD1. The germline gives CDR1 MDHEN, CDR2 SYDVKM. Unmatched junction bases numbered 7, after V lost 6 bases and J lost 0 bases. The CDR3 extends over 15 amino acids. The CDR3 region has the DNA TGTGCCAGCAGCCCCTTGGACAGGCTGAACACTGAAGCTTTCTTT. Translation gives CASSPLDRLNTEAFF.

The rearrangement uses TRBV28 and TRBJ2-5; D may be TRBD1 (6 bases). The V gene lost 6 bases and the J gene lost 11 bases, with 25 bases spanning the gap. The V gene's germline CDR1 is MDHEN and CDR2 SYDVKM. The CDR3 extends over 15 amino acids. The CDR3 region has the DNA TGTGCCAGCAGGGGTACAGGGACCTCCCTTGCCGGGCAGTACTTC. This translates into CASRGTGTSLAGQYF. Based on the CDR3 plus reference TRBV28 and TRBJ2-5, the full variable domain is DVKVTQSSRYLVKRTGEKVFLECVQDMDHENMFWYRQDPGLGLRLIYFSYDVKMKEKGDIPEGYSVSREKKERFSLILESASTNQTSMYLCASRGTGTSLAGQYFGPGTRLLVL.

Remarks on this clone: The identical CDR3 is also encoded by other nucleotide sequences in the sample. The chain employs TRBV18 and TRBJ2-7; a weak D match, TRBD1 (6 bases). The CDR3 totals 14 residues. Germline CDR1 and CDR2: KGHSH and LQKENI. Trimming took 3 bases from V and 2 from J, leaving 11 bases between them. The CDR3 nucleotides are TGTGCCAGCTCACCCGGGCAGGGGCCCTACGAGCAGTACTTC. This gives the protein CASSPGQGPYEQYF.